This entry lists 26 T cell receptor beta chains sequenced from one sample in a study of CXCR3-negative and CXCR3-positive naive CD8 T cells. Study-wide results and caveats: A higher hydrophobicity marked the TRB CDR3s of CXCR3-positive naive cells versus CXCR3-negative naive cells.

No antigen is known for these receptors. 5' RACE with UMI labels generated the TRB cDNA libraries. TCRdb re-called the 5' RACE reads; one entry per CDR3 protein, DNA not given. This table holds 6,500 to 7,000 distinct CDR3 sequences. Sequenced: naive CXCR3+ CD8+ T cells from blood. Subset specified: CD45RO-CCR7+CD27+CD95- naive CD8+ T cells expressing CXCR3 (TNR3+). Source of these receptors: a human donor in good health. Some clones in this sample may be carry-over from other donors' samples.

This CDR3 is CASSFRLAGDNEQFF. The chain couples TRBV12-3 or TRBV12-4 to TRBJ2-1; TCRdb indicates TRBD2, and absent DNA this call remains unverified. This CDR3 has 15 residues.

Its frequency marks this clonotype as medium-sized. The chain carries TRBV4-3 and TRBJ2-7; the D call from TCRdb, TRBD1, cannot be confirmed without DNA. The CDR3 has 15 residues. Germline lookup yields CDR1 LGHNA and CDR2 YSLEER. The CDR3 is CASSQLQGASYEQYF.

The genes are TRBV19 and TRBJ2-4; TCRdb gives TRBD1 as the D gene, but with no DNA this cannot be confirmed. The CDR3 totals 13 residues. Per germline, CDR1 LNHDA and CDR2 SQIVND (reference sequence). CDR3 protein: CASSLGQGSIQYF.

This clonotype is labeled medium-sized based on frequency. The V call is TRBV7-2, the J call TRBJ1-2; the D call from TCRdb, TRBD1, cannot be confirmed without DNA. This CDR3 region has 16 residues. Germline values: CDR1 SGHTA, CDR2 FQGNSA. CDR3 amino acids: CASSFSPGQANYGYTF.

This clonotype is identified as medium-sized from frequency. The genes are TRBV10-3 and TRBJ2-2; TCRdb's D call, TRBD1, is unchecked because there is no DNA. The CDR3 covers 18 residues. CDR1 and CDR2 (germline): ENHRY, SYGVKD. This CDR3 reads CAISFSMGQGAPDGELFF.

This clonotype counts as medium-sized by frequency. The chain recombines TRBV20-1 with TRBJ2-6. CDR3 length: 14 residues. Looked up from germline, CDR1 is DFQATT and CDR2 is SNEGSKA (reference sequence). The CDR3 reads CSANGHSGANVLTF.

The chain has TRBV7-8 and TRBJ2-5; TCRdb's D call of TRBD1 is untestable without DNA. The germline CDR1 and CDR2 sequences are SGHVS and FQNEAQ. The length of the CDR3 is 15 residues. This CDR3 reads CASSLGTAPRETQYF.

CDR3 in amino acids: CASSFDRSSYNEQFF. The chain joins TRBV11-1 to TRBJ2-1. Germline V gene sequence: CDR1 SGHAT, CDR2 FQDESV (reference sequence). This CDR3 spans 15 amino acids. The variable domain in full, with the rest retrieved from reference TRBV11-1 and TRBJ2-1, is EAEVAQSPRYKITEKSQAVAFWCDPISGHATLYWYRQILGQGPELLVQFQDESVVDDSQLPKDRFSAERLKGVDSTLKIQPAELGDSAMYLCASSFDRSSYNEQFFGPGTRLTVL.

This clonotype shows up as medium-sized by frequency. This chain connects TRBV20-1 to TRBJ1-2; no DNA is available, so the TRBD1 call from TCRdb remains unchecked. CDR1 is DFQATT, CDR2 SNEGSKA, per germline (reference sequence). The CDR3 consists of 15 residues. CDR3 sequence: CSARDRTGVSYGYTF.

According to its frequency, this clonotype is medium-sized. The chain combines TRBV27 with TRBJ2-3. Germline CDR1 MNHEY, CDR2 SMNVEV (reference sequence). There are 14 residues in the CDR3. The CDR3 here is CASSPIAYTDTQYF.

This chain uses TRBV28 with TRBJ2-2; TCRdb outputs TRBD1, but without DNA this stays unchecked. The germline CDR1 and CDR2 sequences are MDHEN and SYDVKM. This CDR3 contains 15 residues. The CDR3 sequence is CASSFRGGQLPGLFF.

This clonotype counts as medium-sized by frequency. The chain combines TRBV19 with TRBJ1-1; lacking DNA, the TRBD1 call made by TCRdb goes unchecked. Germline V gives CDR1 LNHDA, CDR2 SQIVND (reference sequence). The CDR3 extends over 14 amino acids. The CDR3 sequence is CASSTTGAGTEAFF.

Its frequency marks this clonotype as medium-sized. This rearrangement joins TRBV7-2 to TRBJ2-7; the TCRdb D gene call, TRBD1, has no DNA to confirm it. Looked up from germline, CDR1 is SGHTA and CDR2 is FQGNSA. This CDR3 is 13 amino acids long. The CDR3 protein is CASGWPGTYEQYF.

The chain uses TRBV25-1 and TRBJ2-3; TCRdb returns TRBD1, unconfirmable since there is no DNA. The CDR3 runs to 14 residues. Germline CDR1 reads MGHDK; CDR2 reads SYGVNS. The CDR3 spells CASSEFRGTDTQYF.

This sequence joins TRBV9 and TRBJ2-5; TCRdb returns TRBD1, unconfirmable since there is no DNA. CDR1 is SGDLS and CDR2 is YYNGEE in the germline V gene. This CDR3 has 15 amino acids. The CDR3 sequence is CASSAETGRQETQYF.

The gene calls are TRBV4-1 and TRBJ2-3; TCRdb designates TRBD2, a call that cannot be tested without DNA. Germline CDR1 MGHRA, CDR2 YSYEKL. CDR3 length equals 17 residues. CDR3 amino acids: CASSQRSEAVLTDTQYF.

This clonotype is medium-sized by frequency. This CDR3 reads CSARPGTGSGNEQFF. This sequence joins TRBV20-1 and TRBJ2-1; TCRdb's D call of TRBD1 is untestable without DNA. Germline CDR1 DFQATT, CDR2 SNEGSKA (reference sequence). The CDR3 is 15 amino acids.

This clonotype shows up as medium-sized by frequency. The chain couples TRBV20-1 to TRBJ2-7; TCRdb's D gene call, TRBD1, goes unchecked for lack of DNA. This CDR3 is 15 amino acids long. Germline CDR1 and CDR2: DFQATT and SNEGSKA (reference sequence). The CDR3 protein is CSATKTGTGVYEQYF.

The CDR3 loop is CASSPDTNEQFF. The rearrangement links TRBV5-8 to TRBJ2-1; the TCRdb D gene call, TRBD1, has no DNA to confirm it. This CDR3 is built from 12 residues. Germline lookup yields CDR1 SGHTS and CDR2 YDEGEE.

The CDR3 spells CSAASLERGAYEQYF. V is TRBV29-1 and J is TRBJ2-7; the TCRdb D gene call, TRBD1, has no DNA to confirm it. The length of the CDR3 is 15 residues. CDR1 SQVTM and CDR2 ANQGSEA come from the germline V gene.

This clonotype shows up as medium-sized by frequency. The chain links TRBV10-3 to TRBJ2-1; lacking DNA, the TRBD2 call made by TCRdb goes unchecked. CDR1 is ENHRY, CDR2 SYGVKD, per germline. The CDR3 has 13 residues. CDR3 protein: CAIMGGRNNEQFF.

The rearrangement uses TRBV5-1 and TRBJ2-7; TCRdb returns TRBD2, unconfirmable since there is no DNA. Germline-derived CDR1 and CDR2 are SGHRS and YFSETQ. There are 17 residues in the CDR3. The CDR3 is CASTPTVVARSLYEQYF.

The chain's CDR3 is CASSPYREGTEAFF. The chain has TRBV7-2 and TRBJ1-1. The CDR3 runs 14 residues. CDR1 is SGHTA and CDR2 is FQGNSA in the germline V gene.

The chain combines TRBV21-1 with TRBJ1-6. TRBV21-1 is an annotated pseudogene. The CDR3 sequence is 17 residues long. This CDR3 is CASSKALSGDSHSPLHF.

V is TRBV2 and J is TRBJ2-7; TCRdb picks TRBD2, but there is no DNA to check that call. Germline loops: CDR1 SNHLY, CDR2 FYNNEI. This CDR3 has 15 amino acids. The CDR3 here is CASSVGQGDSYEQYF. Drawing the rest from reference TRBV2 and TRBJ2-7, the complete variable domain is EPEVTQTPSHQVTQMGQEVILRCVPISNHLYFYWYRQILGQKVEFLVSFYNNEISEKSEIFDDQFSVERPDGSNFTLKIRSTKLEDSAMYFCASSVGQGDSYEQYFGPGTRLTVT.

According to its frequency, this clonotype is medium-sized. The chain is built from TRBV12-3 or TRBV12-4 and TRBJ1-5. The CDR3 is 15 residues long. This CDR3 reads CASSFYSNSNQPQHF.